This T cell receptor beta chain was sequenced during a study of T cells in Graves' hyperthyroidism and ophthalmopathy. Amplified TCR beta CDR3 regions came from RNA transcripts. Primed by the HTBI set, a first-round RT-PCR was run on the TCR CDR3. TCRdb ran MiXCR on the multiplex PCR reads and lists one entry per CDR3 protein. The sample lists more than 550,000 distinct CDR3 sequences; around 15% were seen once. The study, taken as a whole, reports: Blood also carried most thyroid clonotypes expanded above 0.001.

CDR1 and CDR2 (germline): SGHTA, FQGTGA. The CDR3 runs to 14 residues. V was cut by 5 bases and J by 4 bases, with 12 bases left in between. The study excluded patients with uncontrolled infection, other autoimmune disease, pregnancy or lactation. This sample holds PBMCs from less than 13 ml fresh peripheral blood. Notes on this clonotype: As yet, its antigen is unknown.

This receptor was identified in a man aged 45-65 years with Graves' hyperthyroidism. The specimen was blood. J is TRBJ2-4 and V is TRBV7-3; D unclear. CDR3 region: CASSPGPRKNIQYF. CDR3 sequence (DNA): TGTGCCAGCAGCCCTGGGCCCCGTAAAAACATTCAGTACTTC.